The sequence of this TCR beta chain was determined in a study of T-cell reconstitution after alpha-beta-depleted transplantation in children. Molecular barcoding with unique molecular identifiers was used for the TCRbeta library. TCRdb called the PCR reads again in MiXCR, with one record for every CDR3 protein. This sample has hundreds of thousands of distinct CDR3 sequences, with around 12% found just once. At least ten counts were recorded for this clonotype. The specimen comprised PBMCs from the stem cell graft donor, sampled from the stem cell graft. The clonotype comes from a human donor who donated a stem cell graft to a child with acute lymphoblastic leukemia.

CDR3 nucleotide sequence: TGTGCCAGCAGGCCAGGGGGGGCTGATTCACCCCTCCACTTT. It codes for CASRPGGADSPLHF. The V call is TRBV7-2, the J call TRBJ1-6, with TRBD1 matching over 7 bases. The CDR3 extends over 14 amino acids. The germline V gene encodes CDR1 SGHTA and CDR2 FQGNSA. Unmatched junction bases numbered 7, after V lost 6 bases and J lost 8 bases.